What follows describes a single T cell receptor beta chain. Antigen specificity is unknown. This record comes from a study of cytomegalovirus exposure and HLA in healthy donors. The germline CDR1 and CDR2 sequences are MDHEN and SYDVKM. J lost 2 bases, V lost 5 bases, and 4 bases had no gene match. CDR3 length: 14 amino acids. PCR employed 60 Vbeta and 13 Jbeta primers. Sequencing was performed with immunoSEQ multiplex PCR; in TCRdb, only in-frame clones are kept and a portion is missing. The sample lists 100,000 or so clones, more than 65% occurring once. Findings and limits, study-wide: TCR beta V- and J-gene trimming, according to a later analysis, was linked to a missense DCLRE1C variant.

Sample: PBMCs. The sequence was collected from a woman aged 18 to 35 in good health and CMV-seronegative. The rearrangement links TRBV28 to TRBJ2-7, with 9 bases that match TRBD2. The CDR3 nucleotides are TGTGCCAGCAGTATTAGCGGGGGACCCTACGAGCAGTACTTC. Translating gives CASSISGGPYEQYF.